Listed below are T cell receptor beta chains from one sample, sequenced in a study of T-cell reconstitution after alpha-beta-depleted transplantation in children. TCRdb re-called the PCR reads with MiXCR, one entry per CDR3 protein. The sample includes 350,000 to 500,000 distinct CDR3 sequences, over 40% of them seen just once. The sequencing used PBMCs, collected before TCRalphabeta/CD19-depleted stem cell transplant. These receptors were taken from a girl aged 2 to 9 with aplastic anemia, due to receive a stem cell transplant. CDR3s include the opening cysteine and the closing phenylalanine or tryptophan. D genes are given only for firm matches. Clone size appears in some rows only: once, few, many, or a class for an expanded clone.

D | length | J | V | size | CDR3 | DNA
TRBD1 | 14 | TRBJ1-2 | TRBV7-2 | . | CASSSGQGRWGYTF | TGTGCCAGCAGCTCCGGACAGGGCCGGTGGGGCTACACCTTC
TRBD1 | 17 | TRBJ2-1 | TRBV27 | many | CASSSRLGGPQGGEQFF | TGTGCCAGCAGTTCCCGACTAGGGGGGCCACAGGGGGGTGAGCAGTTCTTC
TRBD2 | 19 | TRBJ2-3 | TRBV20-1 | . | CSARDSTKSGSTSTDTQYF | TGCAGTGCTAGAGACAGTACCAAAAGCGGGAGTACCAGCACAGATACGCAGTATTTT
. | 13 | TRBJ2-7 | TRBV6-1 | . | CASRGAVSYEQYF | TGTGCCAGCAGGGGAGCGGTCTCCTACGAGCAGTACTTC
. | 13 | TRBJ2-1 | TRBV28 | . | CASSLPDYNEQFF | TGTGCCAGCAGTTTGCCTGATTACAATGAGCAGTTCTTC
. | 14 | TRBJ1-6 | TRBV20-1 | few | CSARKGSYNSPLHF | TGCAGTGCTAGGAAGGGGTCCTATAATTCACCCCTCCACTTT
. | 14 | TRBJ2-2 | TRBV20-1 | few | CSAQWGASSGELFF | TGCAGTGCCCAATGGGGGGCCTCAAGCGGGGAGCTGTTTTTT
. | 14 | TRBJ2-7 | TRBV5-1 | few | CASSPGRRSYEQYF | TGCGCCAGCAGCCCGGGCCGGAGGTCCTACGAGCAGTACTTC
. | 14 | TRBJ2-7 | TRBV10-3 | many | CAIKGPPGSGEQYF | TGTGCCATCAAGGGGCCGCCGGGGTCGGGCGAGCAGTACTTC
. | 15 | TRBJ1-2 | TRBV9 | few | CASSVEGRAHYGFTF | TGTGCCAGCAGCGTGGAGGGACGGGCTCACTATGGCTTCACCTTC
. | 8 | TRBJ2-3 | TRBV5-1 | . | CASSADFF | TGCGCCAGCAGCGCGGACTTTTTT
TRBD2 | 17 | TRBJ2-5 | TRBV3-1 | few | CASSQERPAGGKETQYF | TGTGCCAGCAGCCAAGAAAGACCAGCGGGAGGAAAAGAGACCCAGTACTTC
TRBD2 | 15 | TRBJ2-1 | TRBV7-9 | many | CASSLAGSGSLGEFF | TGTGCCAGCAGCTTAGCTGGTAGCGGGAGTTTGGGGGAGTTCTTC
TRBD1 | 16 | TRBJ2-3 | TRBV5-1 | . | CASSLVTGDGADTQYF | TGCGCCAGCAGCTTGGTGACAGGGGACGGAGCAGATACGCAGTATTTT
TRBD2 | 16 | TRBJ2-3 | TRBV7-3 | . | CASRSIASGTTDTQYF | TGTGCCAGCAGATCTATTGCTAGCGGGACCACAGATACGCAGTATTTT
TRBD2 | 15 | TRBJ2-1 | TRBV3-1 | few | CASSPRTSGNNEQFF | TGTGCCAGCAGCCCTAGGACTAGCGGAAACAATGAGCAGTTCTTC
. | 13 | TRBJ2-3 | TRBV29-1 | many | CSVAGTPAISFYF | TGCAGCGTTGCCGGGACACCCGCAATCTCCTTTTATTTT
. | 14 | TRBJ2-5 | TRBV6-5 | many | CASSYERSQETQYF | TGTGCCAGCAGTTACGAGCGCAGCCAAGAGACCCAGTACTTC
. | 14 | TRBJ2-7 | TRBV18 | many | CASSGGGFIYEQYF | TGTGCCAGCTCAGGTGGAGGGTTTATCTACGAGCAGTACTTC
TRBD1 | 11 | TRBJ2-5 | TRBV20-1 | . | CSVYRGETQYF | TGCAGTGTGTACAGGGGAGAGACCCAGTACTTC
TRBD1 | 14 | TRBJ1-1 | TRBV6-2/TRBV6-3 | few | CASSYLTGGPEAFF | TGTGCCAGCAGTTACTTGACAGGGGGCCCTGAAGCTTTCTTT
. | 13 | TRBJ2-1 | TRBV20-1 | . | CSATGATYNEQFF | TGCAGTGCTACGGGGGCGACCTACAATGAGCAGTTCTTC
TRBD1 | 14 | TRBJ2-7 | TRBV28 | . | CASCRQGRSYEQYF | TGTGCCAGCTGCAGACAGGGACGCTCCTACGAGCAGTACTTC
. | 14 | TRBJ2-5 | TRBV5-4 | . | CASSLVASQETQYF | TGTGCCAGCAGCTTGGTAGCATCCCAAGAGACCCAGTACTTC
. | 16 | TRBJ2-1 | TRBV20-1 | many | CSARDLDSSSYNEQFF | TGCAGTGCTAGAGATTTGGACTCCAGCTCCTACAATGAGCAGTTCTTC
. | 13 | TRBJ2-7 | TRBV28 | once | CASTGGRHYEQYF | TGTGCCAGCACCGGGGGGCGACATTACGAGCAGTACTTC
. | 18 | TRBJ2-2 | TRBV19 | few | CASSPDGLAFANTGELFF | TGTGCCAGTAGTCCCGACGGTCTAGCGTTCGCGAACACCGGGGAGCTGTTTTTT
TRBD2 | 15 | TRBJ2-1 | TRBV6-4 | . | CASSDGTSSSNEQFF | TGTGCCAGCAGTGACGGGACTAGCAGTAGCAATGAGCAGTTCTTC
. | 16 | TRBJ2-6 | TRBV5-8 | few | CASSLGQTSGANVLTF | TGTGCCAGCAGCTTGGGGCAGACCTCTGGGGCCAACGTCCTGACTTTC
TRBD2 | 15 | TRBJ2-5 | TRBV5-1 | . | CASLRTSGARGTQYF | TGCGCCAGTCTACGGACTAGCGGGGCCCGGGGGACCCAGTACTTC